This TCR beta chain came from a study of T cells in Graves' hyperthyroidism and ophthalmopathy. Amplified TCR beta CDR3 regions came from RNA transcripts. The HTBI primer set drove a first-round RT-PCR of the TCR CDR3. TCRdb ran MiXCR on the multiplex PCR reads and lists one entry per CDR3 protein. The sample yields 200,000 to 250,000 distinct CDR3 sequences, around 15% seen once. Exclusion followed for patients with uncontrolled infection, other autoimmune disease, pregnancy or lactation. The PBMCs were sourced from fresh peripheral blood (10 ml). Germline CDR1 and CDR2: SSHAT and FNYEAQ (reference sequence). This CDR3 has 16 amino acids. Concerning this clonotype: Its target is unknown. The junction differs from germline at one of its ends, possibly a read error.

Regarding the study as a whole: For ophthalmopathy, model prediction preceded onset by a median approximately 6 months. A model built on 13 V-J features separated ophthalmopathy from stable hyperthyroidism.

The chain couples TRBV7-7 to TRBJ2-2, with a possible D match to TRBD2 (6 bases). The receptor comes from a woman aged 18 to 35 with Graves' ophthalmopathy. Sample: blood. This CDR3 reads CASSPGSGSNTGELFF. The CDR3 DNA reads as TGTGCTAGCAGCCCGGGGAGCGGGTCGAACACCGGGGAGCTGTTTTTT.